This TCR beta chain is from a study of blood T cell repertoires in COVID-19. This clone was detected only once. In germline, CDR1 is MGHDK, CDR2 SYGVNS. This CDR3 is built from 13 residues. Deletions cut 5 bases from V and 5 bases from J, with 13 bases between. Sequencing used immunoSEQ multiplex PCR; TCRdb keeps in-frame clones, though not all of them. The sample carries some 200,000 clones, about 80% recorded once. This TCR came from a human donor with acute or convalescent COVID-19. The donor label of this sample is uncertain. Material for sequencing was peripheral blood. This chain joins TRBV25-1 and TRBJ2-7; D not resolved. The chain's CDR3 is CASSSDRSHEQYF. For the CDR3, the DNA is TGTGCCAGCAGTTCTGACCGGAGCCACGAGCAGTACTTC.